Shown below are 24 T cell receptor beta chains from a single sample sequenced in a study of cytomegalovirus exposure and HLA in healthy donors. Profiling relied on immunoSEQ multiplex PCR, and the TCRdb table lists in-frame clones only, not all of them. The sample shows 80,000 to 90,000 clones, roughly 96% of them seen only once. The sample taken for sequencing was PBMCs. These TCRs come from a man aged 18 to 30 in good health and CMV-seronegative.

The chain carries TRBV14 and TRBJ2-6; TRBD1 aligns across 8 bases. The CDR3 runs to 14 residues. The ends lost 0 bases at V and 13 bases at J; junction bases unmatched: 5. CDR1 and CDR2 (germline): SGHDN, FVKESK. The CDR3 sequence: CASSQDGQGPVLTF. CDR3 nucleotides: TGTGCCAGCAGCCAAGACGGACAGGGACCTGTCCTGACTTTC. Looking up the rest from reference TRBV14 and TRBJ2-6 gives the full variable domain: EAGVTQFPSHSVIEKGQTVTLRCDPISGHDNLYWYRRVMGKEIKFLLHFVKESKQDESGMPNNRFLAERTGGTYSTLKVQPAELEDSGVYFCASSQDGQGPVLTFGAGSRLTVL.

The J gene is TRBJ2-3, the V gene TRBV28, with TRBD2 matching 10 bases. After removal of 5 bases from V and 12 bases from J, the junction contained 11 bases not matched to a gene. Germline lookup yields CDR1 MDHEN and CDR2 SYDVKM. CDR3 length: 14 residues. The CDR3 is CASSPTRTSGYQYF. CDR3 in DNA: TGTGCCAGCAGTCCGACCAGGACTAGCGGTTATCAGTATTTT.

This clone was recorded only once. V and J are TRBV27 and TRBJ1-5; D gene uncertain. This CDR3 has 17 residues. Germline V gene lookup returns CDR1 MNHEY and CDR2 SMNVEV (reference sequence). The ends were cut back, 3 bases at V and 4 bases at J, with 19 bases in the middle. The CDR3 nucleotides are TGTGCCAGCAGTTTGACCCCTCGGAGGGTAGGGAATCAGCCCCAGCATTTT. Protein sequence: CASSLTPRRVGNQPQHF.

This chain joins TRBV29-1 and TRBJ1-1; maybe TRBD1 (6 bases). The CDR3 consists of 14 residues. V lost 7 bases, J lost 1 base, and 16 bases lay in between. Germline V lookup: CDR1 SQVTM, CDR2 ANQGSEA. The chain's CDR3 is CSALSRTENTEAFF. CDR3 in DNA: TGCAGCGCCCTTTCTAGGACAGAGAACACTGAAGCTTTCTTT.

This clone appeared once. The V gene is TRBV5-1, the J gene TRBJ1-5; 7 bases are shared with TRBD1. The ends lost 0 bases at V and 6 bases at J; junction bases unmatched: 9. The CDR3 contains 16 residues. Germline V gene sequence: CDR1 SGHRS, CDR2 YFSETQ. DNA for the CDR3: TGCGCCAGCAGCTTGGGGCCAAGGGGGCGCGGTCAGCCCCAGCATTTT. Its protein is CASSLGPRGRGQPQHF.

The chain has TRBV27 and TRBJ2-7; maybe TRBD2 (7 bases). Germline loops: CDR1 MNHEY, CDR2 SMNVEV (reference sequence). Trimming removed 0 bases from V and 0 bases from J, with 12 bases in between. This CDR3 has 16 amino acids. The DNA for the CDR3 is TGTGCCAGCAGTTTATCCGGGGGGCTGATCTCCTACGAGCAGTACGTC. This translates into CASSLSGGLISYEQYV.

The rearrangement uses TRBV2 and TRBJ1-2, with a possible D match to TRBD1 (5 bases). CDR1 is SNHLY and CDR2 is FYNNEI in the germline V gene. The CDR3 covers 13 residues. Trimming left V 8 bases short and J 4 bases short, with 14 bases between. The CDR3 protein is CASSWGNGYGYTF. As DNA, the CDR3 is TGTGCCAGCTCGTGGGGCAATGGCTATGGCTACACCTTC.

CDR3 region: CASSSSSIAGAEQFF. The DNA for the CDR3 is TGTGCCAGCAGCTCCAGTTCAATAGCGGGAGCTGAGCAGTTCTTC. The chain combines TRBV7-3 with TRBJ2-1; 9 bases map to TRBD2. The J segment lost 9 bases and the V segment lost 4 bases, leaving 10 bases of the junction unmatched. Germline V CDR1 and CDR2: SGHTA, FQGTGA. CDR3 length: 15 amino acids.

The J gene is TRBJ2-7, the V gene TRBV27, with 9 nucleotides matching TRBD2. CDR1 and CDR2 (germline): MNHEY, SMNVEV (reference sequence). This CDR3 is 17 amino acids long. With 6 bases clipped from V and 5 bases from J, the junction kept 17 bases outside the gene matches. CDR3 DNA sequence: TGTGCCAGCAGCATTATCGGGGGGGCGGGAGGGGTCGACGAGCAGTACTTC. It encodes CASSIIGGAGGVDEQYF.

V usage is TRBV6-6 and J usage is TRBJ1-2; D is ambiguous. V was pared by 5 bases and J by 8 bases, with 15 bases between. CDR3 length: 13 amino acids. From germline, CDR1 is MNHNY and CDR2 SVGAGI (reference sequence). The CDR3 nucleotides are TGTGCCAGCAGTCCGGCACAGTGGCAAGGCTACACCTTC. Protein: CASSPAQWQGYTF.

The rearrangement joins TRBV7-2 to TRBJ2-3; D is possibly TRBD2 (5 bases). Per germline, CDR1 SGHTA and CDR2 FQGNSA. The CDR3 sequence is 15 residues long. The V gene lost 1 base and the J gene lost 1 base, with 9 bases spanning the gap. CDR3 sequence (DNA): TGTGCCAGCAGCTTAGGAGGGCTCGGCACAGATACGCAGTATTTT. Its protein product is CASSLGGLGTDTQYF.

This chain links TRBV6-1 with TRBJ2-7; 10 bases are a match to TRBD1. With 4 bases clipped from V and 3 bases from J, the junction kept 3 bases outside the gene matches. This CDR3 comprises 14 residues. Germline CDR1 MNHNS, CDR2 SASEGT. The CDR3 region is CASSAWTGGYEQYV. The DNA of the CDR3 is TGTGCCAGCAGTGCTTGGACAGGGGGCTACGAGCAGTACGTC.

This clone was seen just once. This chain links TRBV4-3 with TRBJ2-3; TRBD2 matches 8 bases. V lost 2 bases and J lost 6; bases outside the gene matches: 10. CDR3 size: 16 residues. Germline CDR1 LGHNA, CDR2 YSLEER. DNA for the CDR3: TGCGCCAGCAGCCAATTCGGGCTAGCGGGTGGCGATACGCAGTATTTT. Translating it yields CASSQFGLAGGDTQYF.

This chain joins TRBV7-6 and TRBJ2-2; 8 nucleotides align to TRBD1. CDR3 length equals 13 residues. The junction had 3 bases not matched to a gene; V was cut back by 6 bases and J by 6 bases. The germline V gene encodes CDR1 SGHVS and CDR2 FNYEAQ. The CDR3 region is CASSSTGAGELFF. The CDR3 DNA is TGTGCCAGCAGTTCGACAGGGGCCGGGGAGCTGTTTTTT.

The chain joins TRBV5-1 to TRBJ2-3; D may be TRBD1 (6 bases). The V end was cut by 1 base, the J end by 0 bases, with 9 bases between. Germline CDR1 and CDR2: SGHRS and YFSETQ. CDR3 length equals 15 residues. CDR3 sequence (DNA): TGCGCCAGCAGCTTGTTACAGGGAAGCACAGATACGCAGTATTTT. Translation: CASSLLQGSTDTQYF.

The J gene is TRBJ2-1, the V gene TRBV9; 8 nucleotides match TRBD2. This CDR3 has 16 amino acids. CDR1 is SGDLS, CDR2 YYNGEE, per germline. V was pared by 0 bases and J by 7 bases, with 9 bases of the junction left unmatched. CDR3 sequence (DNA): TGTGCCAGCAGCGTAGTTTCCAGCGGGAGTATGAATGAGCAGTTCTTC. This encodes CASSVVSSGSMNEQFF.

V usage is TRBV11-2 and J usage is TRBJ2-5; D might be TRBD1 (6 bases). The CDR3 has 14 residues. Trimming pared 5 bases from V and 1 base from J, leaving 11 bases between. Germline-derived CDR1 and CDR2 are SGHAT and FQNNGV. The CDR3 DNA follows: TGTGCCAGCAGCCCCGGACAGTTCCAAGAGACCCAGTACTTC. It encodes CASSPGQFQETQYF.

This clone was seen only once. The genes are TRBV27 and TRBJ2-1, with 11 bases aligning to TRBD2. Trimming cost V 5 bases and J 8 bases; bases outside gene matches: 11. The CDR3 is 16 amino acids. Germline loops: CDR1 MNHEY, CDR2 SMNVEV (reference sequence). DNA for the CDR3: TGTGCCAGCAGTCCACAAAGACTAGCGGGAATTTATGAGCAGTTCTTC. Protein: CASSPQRLAGIYEQFF.

The chain uses TRBV13 and TRBJ1-2; tentative D call: TRBD1 (6 bases). Germline loops: CDR1 PRHDT, CDR2 FYEKMQ (reference sequence). This CDR3 spans 11 amino acids. V was pared by 4 bases and J by 7 bases, with 7 bases between. The DNA of the CDR3 is TGTGCCAGCAGCTACAGGGTTGGCTACACCTTC. As protein: CASSYRVGYTF.

The rearrangement uses TRBV18 and TRBJ2-7; D uncertain. V was trimmed by 3 bases and J by 3 bases, leaving 12 bases between them. Germline V gives CDR1 KGHSH, CDR2 LQKENI. The CDR3 extends over 14 amino acids. Written as DNA, the CDR3 is TGTGCCAGCTCACCTTCGACAAGAATCTACGAGCAGTACTTC. It yields the protein CASSPSTRIYEQYF.

This clone has a single count. The chain joins TRBV19 to TRBJ1-5; 7 nucleotides align to TRBD1. This CDR3 comprises 15 residues. Germline CDR1 reads LNHDA; CDR2 reads SQIVND (reference sequence). The trim removed 5 bases at V and 1 base at J, leaving 5 bases unmatched. CDR3 DNA sequence: TGTGCCAGTAGTGTGACAGGGACGAGCAATCAGCCCCAGCATTTT. Translation gives CASSVTGTSNQPQHF.

This chain uses TRBV28 with TRBJ2-3; a possible D gene is TRBD2 (6 bases). Germline CDR1 reads MDHEN; CDR2 reads SYDVKM. Trimming took off 5 bases at V and 4 bases at J, with 13 bases between the two ends. This CDR3 region has 14 residues. The DNA for the CDR3 is TGTGCCAGCAGTGCCCCCGGGAGCGCAGATACGCAGTATTTT. Translated, it gives CASSAPGSADTQYF.

This sequence joins TRBV27 and TRBJ1-1; D not certain. CDR3 length: 13 residues. Germline V gives CDR1 MNHEY, CDR2 SMNVEV (reference sequence). The germline V and J ends were trimmed by 0 bases and 10 bases, with 12 bases remaining between them. CDR3 region: CASSLSHSRLAFF. Written as DNA, the CDR3 is TGTGCCAGCAGTTTATCCCACTCCCGGTTAGCTTTCTTT.

CDR3 region: CASSLTSGRATGELFF. The CDR3, as DNA: TGCGCCAGCAGCTTGACTAGCGGGAGGGCGACCGGGGAGCTGTTTTTT. The chain combines TRBV5-1 with TRBJ2-2, with 13 bases lining up with TRBD2. The V segment lost 1 base and the J segment 5 bases; nucleotides outside the gene matches: 2. Germline V gene data show CDR1 as SGHRS and CDR2 as YFSETQ. The CDR3 has 16 amino acids. Full variable domain (outside the CDR3, taken from reference TRBV5-1 and TRBJ2-2): KAGVTQTPRYLIKTRGQQVTLSCSPISGHRSVSWYQQTPGQGLQFLFEYFSETQRNKGNFPGRFSGRQFSNSRSEMNVSTLELGDSALYLCASSLTSGRATGELFFGEGSRLTVL.